The T cell receptor beta chain described here comes from a study of T cells expressing NK-cell markers. Study as a whole: The study sequenced eight donors, seven HCMV-seropositive and one seronegative.

Making the TCR beta cDNA relied on 5'RACE template switching with UMIs. After re-calling the 5' RACE reads, TCRdb lists one entry per CDR3 protein, DNA absent. This sample's clone table lists approximately 550,000 distinct CDR3 sequences. Concerning this clonotype itself: What it binds is unknown.

Study-level points and caveats: As a fraction of CD8+ T cells, dominant NKG2C+ clonotypes reached about 1.0-7.5% in six donors. Where several donors were concerned, these clonotypes also led the CD3+CD56-NKG2C+ fraction.

CDR1 and CDR2 from the germline V gene are DFQATT and SNEGSKA (reference sequence). The CDR3 extends over 13 amino acids. The receptor was derived from a man younger than 35 in good health. This chain connects TRBV20-1 to TRBJ2-5; no DNA is available, so the TRBD1 call from TCRdb remains unchecked. The sample was blood T cells: a sorted CD56 or NKG2C T cell subset, CD4+ or CD8+ T cells, or bulk PBMC T cells (not recorded which). The CDR3 spells CSAIRPPTETQYF.